This T cell receptor (beta chain) was documented in a study of T cell clones after liver transplantation. Across the whole study: Third-party-reactive TCRbeta sequences from pre-transplant mixed lymphocyte reactions served as antigen-independent comparators. Until 12-24 months post-transplant, subjects got standard immunosuppression and no induction. Blood was drawn pre-transplant, before withdrawal, and after full or failed withdrawal. Notes on the study in general: A larger donor-reactive than third-party decline suggested partial antigen-specific deletion.

Details on this clone: Its antigen remains unknown.

Using immunoSEQ multiplex PCR, the repertoire was profiled, and TCRdb retains in-frame clones only, with some absent. The sample records around 20,000 clones, 80% to 90% being singletons. V was pared by 2 bases and J by 5 bases, with 6 bases of the junction left unmatched. This CDR3 has 15 amino acids. Germline V gene sequence: CDR1 MNHEY, CDR2 SMNVEV (reference sequence). This receptor was identified in a human donor who received a liver transplant. The chain couples TRBV27 to TRBJ1-1; 9 bases agree with TRBD1. This sample comprised CD8+ T cells from blood, obtained before liver transplant. The CDR3 bases are TGTGCCAGCAGTTTACATACAGGGGGCGGAACTGAAGCTTTCTTT. Its protein is CASSLHTGGGTEAFF.